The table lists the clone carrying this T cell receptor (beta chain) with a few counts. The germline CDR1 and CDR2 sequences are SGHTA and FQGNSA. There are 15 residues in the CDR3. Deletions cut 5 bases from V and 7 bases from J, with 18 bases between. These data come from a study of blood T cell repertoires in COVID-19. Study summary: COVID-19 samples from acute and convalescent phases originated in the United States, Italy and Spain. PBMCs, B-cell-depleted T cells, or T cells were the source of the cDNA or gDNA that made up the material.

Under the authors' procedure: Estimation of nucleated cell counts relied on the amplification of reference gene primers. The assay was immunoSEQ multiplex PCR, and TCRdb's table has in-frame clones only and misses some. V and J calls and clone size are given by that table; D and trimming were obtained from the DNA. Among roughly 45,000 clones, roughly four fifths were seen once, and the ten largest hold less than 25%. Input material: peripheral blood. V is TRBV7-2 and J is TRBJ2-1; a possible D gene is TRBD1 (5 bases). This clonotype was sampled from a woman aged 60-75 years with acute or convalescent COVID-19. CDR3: CASSLHQGSQNEQFF. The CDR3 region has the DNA TGTGCCAGCAGCCTCCACCAGGGTTCTCAAAATGAGCAGTTCTTC.